Listed below are T cell receptor beta chains from one sample, sequenced in a study of response to subunit inactivated influenza vaccine. MiXCR, run by TCRdb on the RT-PCR reads, gives a single entry per CDR3 protein. The data hold 800,000 or so distinct CDR3 sequences, with roughly 20% observed a single time. Source: PBMCs from blood, taken roughly 5 days after vaccination. The source of these receptors is a man aged 45-65 years who received an inactivated influenza vaccine. Both conserved end residues are part of each CDR3. A D gene is named only where the DNA matches it firmly. Only some rows state a clone size, as once, few, many or a class for expanded clones.

>TRBJ2-7|TRBV12-3/TRBV12-4|-|few
TGTGCCAGCAGTTTGTGGGAGGATTCCTACGAGCAGTACTTC
CASSLWEDSYEQYF
>TRBJ2-7|TRBV4-3|TRBD1|few
TGCGCCAGCAGCCAAGACTGGACAGGGGGTAATGAGCAGTACTTC
CASSQDWTGGNEQYF
>TRBJ2-1|TRBV11-2|-|once
TGTGCCAGCAGCCTAAACAGCGGCGCCAATGAGCAGTTCTTC
CASSLNSGANEQFF
>TRBJ2-1|TRBV7-2|-|many
TGTGCCACTAGCTCTCCCCCTTACAATGAGCAGTTCTTC
CATSSPPYNEQFF
>TRBJ1-4|TRBV7-2|TRBD1|-
TGTGCCAGCAGCTTAGCGGGACAGTTTAATGAAAAACTGTTTTTT
CASSLAGQFNEKLFF
>TRBJ2-1|TRBV10-3|-|few
TGTGCCACCATAGCGGCTCTCTCCTACAATGAGCAGTTCTTC
CATIAALSYNEQFF
>TRBJ1-2|TRBV18|-|few
TGTGCCAGCTCACCATCGCAGCAGAACTATGGCTACACCTTC
CASSPSQQNYGYTF
>TRBJ1-5|TRBV6-2/TRBV6-3|-|-
TGTGCCAGCAGTTACGCCAGGAATGGCAATCAGCCCCAGCATTTT
CASSYARNGNQPQHF
>TRBJ2-5|TRBV12-3/TRBV12-4|-|-
TGTGCCAGCAGTTTAGATTCCTTGGGGGGGACCCAGTACTTC
CASSLDSLGGTQYF
>TRBJ2-3|TRBV20-1|-|many
TGCAGTGCTAGTACTCAGCCGTTCACAGATACGCAGTATTTT
CSASTQPFTDTQYF
>TRBJ1-1|TRBV4-3|TRBD1|-
TGCGCCAGCAGTCAAATGGACAGGGCCGCTGAAGCTTTCTTT
CASSQMDRAAEAFF
>TRBJ2-3|TRBV5-1|-|-
TGCGCCAGCAGCTTCGGAGGGGGCTTAGCAGATACGCAGTATTTT
CASSFGGGLADTQYF
>TRBJ1-2|TRBV12-5|-|-
TGTGCTACCCTGGGGGTGACCTATGGCTACACCTTC
CATLGVTYGYTF
>TRBJ2-6|TRBV7-2|-|few
TGTGCCAGCAGCTCACGCGCCCGGGGAGCCAACGTCCTGACTTTC
CASSSRARGANVLTF
>TRBJ2-5|TRBV10-3|-|many
TGTGCCATCAGTGCCTCTAGCCAAGAGACCCAGTACTTC
CAISASSQETQYF
>TRBJ1-2|TRBV6-2/TRBV6-3|TRBD1|few
TGTGCCAGCAGTTACGCCCTGACAGGGGATGGCTACACCTTC
CASSYALTGDGYTF
>TRBJ2-7|TRBV6-1|TRBD1|few
TGTGCCAGCAGCTTCGGACAGGGGAGGCCGATTAAACCTTACGAGCAGTACTTC
CASSFGQGRPIKPYEQYF
>TRBJ2-1|TRBV20-1|-|few
TGCAGTGCTAGAGATCTGATCAAATACAATGAGCAGTTCTTC
CSARDLIKYNEQFF
>TRBJ2-5|TRBV29-1|-|many
TGCAGCGTTGAAGAATTTTTTGGGGCCAGGGAGACCCAGTACTTC
CSVEEFFGARETQYF
>TRBJ2-7|TRBV11-2|TRBD1|-
TGTGCCAGCAGCGTAGGACAGGGCCCCTACGAGCAGTACTTC
CASSVGQGPYEQYF
>TRBJ2-7|TRBV4-2|-|-
TGTGCCAGCAGCCAAGAGTACAATTCCTACGAGCAGTACTTC
CASSQEYNSYEQYF
>TRBJ2-5|TRBV4-3|-|-
TGCGCCAGCAGCCCCCGGGTACAGGGTCGAGAGACCCAGTACTTC
CASSPRVQGRETQYF
>TRBJ2-5|TRBV15|-|-
TGTGCCACCAGCAGAGAGTCTAGGGCAGAGACCCAGTACTTC
CATSRESRAETQYF
>TRBJ2-1|TRBV11-3|-|-
TGTGCCAGCAGCCCTTTTCGAAGCTCCTACAATGAGCAGTTCTTC
CASSPFRSSYNEQFF
>TRBJ1-4|TRBV12-3/TRBV12-4|-|few
TGTGCCAGCAGTTTAGTCCAGGGTGAAAAACTGTTTTTT
CASSLVQGEKLFF
>TRBJ2-1|TRBV20-1|TRBD2|many
TGCAGTGCATCCGGACTAGCGGGGGGCATATACTACAATGAGCAGTTCTTC
CSASGLAGGIYYNEQFF
>TRBJ2-3|TRBV10-3|-|-
TGTGCCATCAGTGGTGGCGTCAATAGGGCAGATACGCACTATTTT
CAISGGVNRADTHYF
>TRBJ2-1|TRBV27|-|few
TGTGCCAGCGGGAAAGGTTCCTACAATGAGCAGTTCTTC
CASGKGSYNEQFF
>TRBJ2-1|TRBV11-1|TRBD2|-
TGTGCCAGCAGCTTCGCCGGGACTAGCGGTAGCTCCTACAATGAGCAGTTCTTC
CASSFAGTSGSSYNEQFF
>TRBJ2-1|TRBV12-3/TRBV12-4|-|few
TGTGCCAGCAGACTACTTGGGGTATACAATGAGCAGTTCTTC
CASRLLGVYNEQFF
>TRBJ1-1|TRBV6-2/TRBV6-3|-|few
TGTGCCAGCAGTTACTCTTCTTGGGGAAACACTGAAGCTTTCTTT
CASSYSSWGNTEAFF
>TRBJ2-7|TRBV7-2|TRBD2|once
TGTGCCAGCAGCTTATTTAGCGGGAGTGGCTACGAGCAGTACTTC
CASSLFSGSGYEQYF
>TRBJ2-1|TRBV29-1|-|-
TGCAGCGTTGATTGGGGATATGAGCAGTTCTTC
CSVDWGYEQFF
>TRBJ1-2|TRBV4-3|-|few
TGCGCCAGCAGCCAAGGTAGCACGGGACAAACGCGGAACTATGGCTACACCTTC
CASSQGSTGQTRNYGYTF
>TRBJ1-4|TRBV3-1|-|-
TGTGCCAGCAGTCCCTCAACAGGGCCTACCGAAAAACTGTTTTTT
CASSPSTGPTEKLFF
>TRBJ1-6|TRBV20-1|TRBD1|few
TGCAGTGCTAGGCCTGACAGGGAAAGCTCCTATAATTCACCCCTCCACTTT
CSARPDRESSYNSPLHF
>TRBJ2-7|TRBV29-1|-|-
TGCAGCGTTGAAGAGAGAACGGAAGAGCAGTACTTC
CSVEERTEEQYF
>TRBJ2-3|TRBV7-2|TRBD2|-
TGTGCCAGCAGCTTAGGAAGACTAGCGGGGGTCACAGATACGCAGTATTTT
CASSLGRLAGVTDTQYF
>TRBJ2-1|TRBV4-3|TRBD2|many
TGCGCCAGCAGCCAAGAAACCTCGACTAGCCAGTACAATGAGCAGTTCTTC
CASSQETSTSQYNEQFF
>TRBJ2-7|TRBV10-3|-|-
TGTGCCATCAGTGCGGGTACTGTCGTCGACTACGAGCAGTACTTC
CAISAGTVVDYEQYF
>TRBJ2-6|TRBV5-1|TRBD1|few
TGCGCCAGCAGCAGACGGACAGGGACTTTCTCTGGGGCCAACGTCCTGACTTTC
CASSRRTGTFSGANVLTF
>TRBJ2-1|TRBV11-2|-|few
TGTGCCAGCAGCTTACCCGGCGGCCGTCCGTTCTTC
CASSLPGGRPFF
>TRBJ2-7|TRBV6-1|TRBD1|-
TGTGCCAGCTATGGGCGGACAGGGGGTCCCTACGAGCAGTACTTC
CASYGRTGGPYEQYF
>TRBJ2-5|TRBV28|-|few
TGTGCCAGCAAGGAGGGGCAGAGGGAGACCCAGTACTTC
CASKEGQRETQYF
>TRBJ1-1|TRBV30|-|few
TGTGCCTGGAGTGTGTCCAGGGTGGGCACTGAAGCTTTCTTT
CAWSVSRVGTEAFF
>TRBJ1-2|TRBV10-3|-|-
TGTGCCATCAGTGATAAGGGGGAAAATCTGGGAGGTGGCTACACCTTC
CAISDKGENLGGGYTF